The clone carrying this TCR beta chain has just a few counts. Antigen: not known. Sequencing was performed with immunoSEQ multiplex PCR; in TCRdb, only in-frame clones are kept and a portion is missing. The sample includes some 88,000 clones, approximately 90% of them seen just once. The source of the sample is a study of siplizumab effects on memory and regulatory T cells. Notes on the study in general: Roughly 75-97% of proliferating CD4+ or CD8+ clones lacked a naive or memory phenotype that could be assigned.

Germline V CDR1 and CDR2: SGHNT, YYREEE (reference sequence). Trimming shortened V by 4 bases and J by 12 bases, and 13 bases separated the two germline ends. The CDR3 is made up of 11 amino acids. The chain is built from TRBV5-4 and TRBJ1-2; possible D gene TRBD1, 6 bases. This sequence was found in a human donor in good health. Sequences were obtained from CD4+ T cells sorted from blood. The CDR3 DNA reads TGTGCCAGCAGCACAAACAGGGATCACACCTTC. This translates into CASSTNRDHTF.